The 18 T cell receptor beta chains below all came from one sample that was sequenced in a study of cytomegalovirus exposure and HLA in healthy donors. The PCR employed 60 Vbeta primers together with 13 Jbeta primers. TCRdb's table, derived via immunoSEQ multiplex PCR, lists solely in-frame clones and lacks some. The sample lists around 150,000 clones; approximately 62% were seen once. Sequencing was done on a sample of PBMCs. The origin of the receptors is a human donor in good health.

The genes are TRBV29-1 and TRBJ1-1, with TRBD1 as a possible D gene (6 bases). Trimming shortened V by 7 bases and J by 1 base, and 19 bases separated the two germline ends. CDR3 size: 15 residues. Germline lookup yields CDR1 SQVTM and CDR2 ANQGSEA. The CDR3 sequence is CSASGGAQANTEAFF. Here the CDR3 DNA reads TGCAGCGCTTCGGGGGGCGCCCAGGCGAACACTGAAGCTTTCTTT.

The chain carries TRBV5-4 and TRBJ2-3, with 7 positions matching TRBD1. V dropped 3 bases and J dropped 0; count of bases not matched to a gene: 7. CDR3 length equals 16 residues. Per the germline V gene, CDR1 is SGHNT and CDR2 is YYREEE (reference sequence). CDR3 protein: CASSSLTGPSTDTQYF. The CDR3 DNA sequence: TGTGCCAGCAGCTCCCTGACAGGGCCTAGCACAGATACGCAGTATTTT. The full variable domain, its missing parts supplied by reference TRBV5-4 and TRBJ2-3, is ETGVTQSPTHLIKTRGQQVTLRCSSQSGHNTVSWYQQALGQGPQFIFQYYREEENGRGNFPPRFSGLQFPNYSSELNVNALELDDSALYLCASSSLTGPSTDTQYFGPGTRLTVL.

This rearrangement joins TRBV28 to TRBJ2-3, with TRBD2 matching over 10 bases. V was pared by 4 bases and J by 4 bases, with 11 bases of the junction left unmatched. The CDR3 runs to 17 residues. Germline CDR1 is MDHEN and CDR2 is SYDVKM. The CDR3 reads CASSSNPPTSGADTQYF. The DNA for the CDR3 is TGTGCCAGCAGTTCTAACCCTCCCACTAGCGGGGCAGATACGCAGTATTTT.

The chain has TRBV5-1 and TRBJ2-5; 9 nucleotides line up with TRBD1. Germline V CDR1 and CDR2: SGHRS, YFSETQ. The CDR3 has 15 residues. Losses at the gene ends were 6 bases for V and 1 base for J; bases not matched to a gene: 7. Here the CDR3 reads CASTTQTGGQETQYF. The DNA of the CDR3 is TGCGCCAGCACAACACAGACAGGGGGCCAAGAGACCCAGTACTTC.

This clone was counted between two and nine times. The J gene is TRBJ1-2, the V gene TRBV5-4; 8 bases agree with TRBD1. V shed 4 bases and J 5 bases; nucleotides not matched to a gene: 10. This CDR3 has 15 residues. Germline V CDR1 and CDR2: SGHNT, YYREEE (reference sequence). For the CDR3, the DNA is TGTGCCAGCAGCCCCGACAGGGGAAGAGGGTATGGCTACACCTTC. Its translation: CASSPDRGRGYGYTF.

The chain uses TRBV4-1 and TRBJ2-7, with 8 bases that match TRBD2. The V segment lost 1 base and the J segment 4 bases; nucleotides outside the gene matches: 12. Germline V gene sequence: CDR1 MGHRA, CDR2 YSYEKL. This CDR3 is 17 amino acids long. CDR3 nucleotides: TGCGCCAGCAGCCAAGTTTGGGTTGGGACTAGAGCGTACGAGCAGTACTTC. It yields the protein CASSQVWVGTRAYEQYF.

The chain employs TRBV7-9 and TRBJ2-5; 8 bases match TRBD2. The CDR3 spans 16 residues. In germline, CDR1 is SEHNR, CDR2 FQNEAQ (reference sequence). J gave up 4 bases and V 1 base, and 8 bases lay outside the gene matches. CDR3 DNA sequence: TGTGCCAGCAGCTTAGAGACTAGCGCGAACCTAGAGACCCAGTACTTC. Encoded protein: CASSLETSANLETQYF. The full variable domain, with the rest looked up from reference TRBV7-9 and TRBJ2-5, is DTGVSQNPRHKITKRGQNVTFRCDPISEHNRLYWYRQTLGQGPEFLTYFQNEAQLEKSRLLSDRFSAERPKGSFSTLEIQRTEQGDSAMYLCASSLETSANLETQYFGPGTRLLVL.

CDR3 bases: TGTGCCAGCAGCTCCCCTTCGACTAGCGGGTTCTACAATGAGCAGTTCTTC. Its translation: CASSSPSTSGFYNEQFF. The chain carries TRBV11-3 and TRBJ2-1, with 10 bases that match TRBD2. The CDR3 totals 17 residues. The germline V gene has CDR1 SGHNT and CDR2 YENEEA. V was pared by 4 bases and J by 3 bases, with 9 bases of the junction left unmatched.

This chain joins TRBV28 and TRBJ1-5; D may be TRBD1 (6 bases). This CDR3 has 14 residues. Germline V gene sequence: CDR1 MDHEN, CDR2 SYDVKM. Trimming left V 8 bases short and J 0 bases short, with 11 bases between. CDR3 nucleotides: TGTGCCAGCCTGGACAGAAATAGCAATCAGCCCCAGCATTTT. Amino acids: CASLDRNSNQPQHF.

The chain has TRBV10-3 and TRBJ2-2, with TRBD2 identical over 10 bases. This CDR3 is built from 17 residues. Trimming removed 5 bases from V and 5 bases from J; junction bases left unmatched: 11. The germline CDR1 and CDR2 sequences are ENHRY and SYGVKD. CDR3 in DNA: TGTGCCATCAGTCGCTCCGGGACTAGCGTTTCTACCGGGGAGCTGTTTTTT. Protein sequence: CAISRSGTSVSTGELFF.

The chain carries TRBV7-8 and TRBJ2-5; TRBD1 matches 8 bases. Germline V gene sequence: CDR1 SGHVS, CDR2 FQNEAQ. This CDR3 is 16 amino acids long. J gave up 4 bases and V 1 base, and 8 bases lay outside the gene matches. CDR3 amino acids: CASSLEAGGLGETQYF. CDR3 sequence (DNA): TGTGCCAGCAGCTTAGAGGCAGGGGGCCTGGGAGAGACCCAGTACTTC.

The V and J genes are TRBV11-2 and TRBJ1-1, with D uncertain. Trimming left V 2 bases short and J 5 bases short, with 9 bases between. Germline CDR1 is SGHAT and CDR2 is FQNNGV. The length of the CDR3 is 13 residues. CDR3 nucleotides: TGTGCCAGCAGCTTAAGTACAGAAACTGAAGCTTTCTTT. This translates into CASSLSTETEAFF.

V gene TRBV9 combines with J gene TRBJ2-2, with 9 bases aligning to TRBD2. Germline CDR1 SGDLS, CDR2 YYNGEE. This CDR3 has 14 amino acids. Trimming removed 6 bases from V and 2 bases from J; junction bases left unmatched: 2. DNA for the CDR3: TGTGCCAGCAAGGGACTAGCTAACACCGGGGAGCTGTTTTTT. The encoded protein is CASKGLANTGELFF.

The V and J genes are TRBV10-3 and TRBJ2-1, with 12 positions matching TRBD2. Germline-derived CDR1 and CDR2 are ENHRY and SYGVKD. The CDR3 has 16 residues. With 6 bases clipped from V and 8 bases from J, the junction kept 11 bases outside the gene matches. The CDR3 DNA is TGTGCCATCAGGACTAGCGGGGGCGGGGGTAGGGATGAGCAGTTCTTC. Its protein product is CAIRTSGGGGRDEQFF.

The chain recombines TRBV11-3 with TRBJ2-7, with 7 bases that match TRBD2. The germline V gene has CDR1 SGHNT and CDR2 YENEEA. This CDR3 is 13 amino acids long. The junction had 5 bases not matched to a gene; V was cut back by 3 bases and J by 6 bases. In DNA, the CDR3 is TGTGCCAGCAGCTTCGCGGGAGTCCTCGAGCAGTACTTC. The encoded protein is CASSFAGVLEQYF.

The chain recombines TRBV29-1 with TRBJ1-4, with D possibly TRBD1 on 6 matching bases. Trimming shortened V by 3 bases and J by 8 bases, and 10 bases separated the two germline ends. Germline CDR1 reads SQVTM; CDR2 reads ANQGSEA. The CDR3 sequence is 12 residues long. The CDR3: CSVDRGDEKLFF. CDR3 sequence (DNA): TGCAGCGTTGACAGGGGCGACGAAAAACTGTTTTTT.

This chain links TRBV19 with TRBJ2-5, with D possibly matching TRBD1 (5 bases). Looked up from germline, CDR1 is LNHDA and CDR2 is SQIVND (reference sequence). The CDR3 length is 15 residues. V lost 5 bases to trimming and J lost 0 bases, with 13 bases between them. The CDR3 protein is CASSAGLTDQETQYF. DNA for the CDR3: TGTGCCAGTAGTGCAGGGTTGACGGACCAAGAGACCCAGTACTTC. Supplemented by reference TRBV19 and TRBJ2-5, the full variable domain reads DGGITQSPKYLFRKEGQNVTLSCEQNLNHDAMYWYRQDPGQGLRLIYYSQIVNDFQKGDIAEGYSVSREKKESFPLTVTSAQKNPTAFYLCASSAGLTDQETQYFGPGTRLLVL.

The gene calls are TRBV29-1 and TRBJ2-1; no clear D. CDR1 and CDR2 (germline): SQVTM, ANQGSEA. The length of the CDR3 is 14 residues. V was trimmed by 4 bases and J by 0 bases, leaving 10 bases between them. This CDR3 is CSVGGRSSYNEQFF. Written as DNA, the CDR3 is TGCAGCGTTGGAGGAAGGAGCTCCTACAATGAGCAGTTCTTC.